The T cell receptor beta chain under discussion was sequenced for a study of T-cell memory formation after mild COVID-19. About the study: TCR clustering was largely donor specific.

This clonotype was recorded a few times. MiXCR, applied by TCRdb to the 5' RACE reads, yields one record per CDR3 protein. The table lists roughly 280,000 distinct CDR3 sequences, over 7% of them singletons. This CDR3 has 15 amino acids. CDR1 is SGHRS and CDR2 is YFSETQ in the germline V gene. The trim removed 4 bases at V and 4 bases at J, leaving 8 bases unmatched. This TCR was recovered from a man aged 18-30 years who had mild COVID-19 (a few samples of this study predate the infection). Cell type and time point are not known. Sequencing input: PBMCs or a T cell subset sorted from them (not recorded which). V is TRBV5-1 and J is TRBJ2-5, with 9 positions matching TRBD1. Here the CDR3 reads CASSPNTGGPETQYF. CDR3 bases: TGCGCCAGCAGCCCGAATACAGGGGGCCCAGAGACCCAGTACTTC.